These T cell receptor beta chains were read from a single sample in a study of blood T cells in healthy people across ages. TCRdb re-derived calls from the 5' RACE reads in MiXCR, one entry per CDR3 protein. The sample has around 800,000 distinct CDR3 sequences; around 62% are singletons. The sample consisted of blood. Receptors were obtained from a man in his thirties or forties in good health. The CDR3 runs from the conserved cysteine through the conserved F or W. Fields, in order: V gene, D gene, clone size, J gene, CDR3 DNA, CDR3 protein. The D gene is left open where the match is weak. Rows may omit the clone size; those that give it use once, few, many or a size class.

V: TRBV2
D: NA
size: NA
J: TRBJ1-5
DNA: TGTGCCAGCAGTATATCCAGGGATAGCAATCAGTCCCAGCATTTT
CDR3: CASSISRDSNQSQHF

V: TRBV20-1
D: TRBD2
size: NA
J: TRBJ2-5
DNA: TGCAGTGCTAGAGAGGCGGGGGTGACTGAGCAGTACTTC
CDR3: CSAREAGVTEQYF

V: TRBV4-1
D: NA
size: NA
J: TRBJ1-6
DNA: TGCGCCAGCAGCCAAGATAACAGAAAGAATTCACCCCTCCACTTT
CDR3: CASSQDNRKNSPLHF

V: TRBV14
D: NA
size: NA
J: TRBJ1-6
DNA: TGTGCCAGCAGCCTCACAAGGGGGGACATCAATAATTCACCCCTCCACTTT
CDR3: CASSLTRGDINNSPLHF

V: TRBV29-1
D: TRBD1
size: few
J: TRBJ2-1
DNA: TGCAGCGTTTCAAGGACAGGGGGCTTGGATGAGCAGTTCTTC
CDR3: CSVSRTGGLDEQFF

V: TRBV4-2
D: TRBD2
size: NA
J: TRBJ2-5
DNA: TGTGCCAGCAGCCCGGGACTAGCGGGGCCACAGACCCAGTACTTC
CDR3: CASSPGLAGPQTQYF

V: TRBV9
D: TRBD2
size: NA
J: TRBJ2-1
DNA: TGTGCCAGCAGCCTAGCGGGGGGAGGCAATGAGCAGTTCTTC
CDR3: CASSLAGGGNEQFF

V: TRBV7-9
D: NA
size: NA
J: TRBJ1-6
DNA: TGTGCCAGCAGCTTTAGCGAGGGCCTCGGGTCACCCCTCCACTTT
CDR3: CASSFSEGLGSPLHF

V: TRBV12-3/TRBV12-4
D: NA
size: NA
J: TRBJ2-1
DNA: TGTGCCAGCAGTTTCCAGACCGGTAATGAGCAGTTCTTC
CDR3: CASSFQTGNEQFF

V: TRBV4-3
D: TRBD2
size: NA
J: TRBJ2-5
DNA: TGCGCCAGCAGCCAAGATCGGGTAGCGGGGTACGGGGAGACCCAGTACTTC
CDR3: CASSQDRVAGYGETQYF

V: TRBV15
D: NA
size: NA
J: TRBJ2-5
DNA: TGTGCCACCAGCAGAGATTGGCAAGAGACCCAGTACTTC
CDR3: CATSRDWQETQYF

V: TRBV5-5
D: NA
size: NA
J: TRBJ2-7
DNA: TGTGCCAGCACCTGGGTGGGGGGCGGGTACGAGCAGTACTTC
CDR3: CASTWVGGGYEQYF

V: TRBV5-5
D: NA
size: NA
J: TRBJ2-3
DNA: TGTGCCAGCAGCAACGTCCAGGGTCTGGGTACGCAGTATTTT
CDR3: CASSNVQGLGTQYF

V: TRBV4-2
D: TRBD2
size: NA
J: TRBJ2-3
DNA: TGTGCCAGCAGCCCGGGACTAGCGGGAGTCGCAGATACGCAGTATTTT
CDR3: CASSPGLAGVADTQYF

V: TRBV7-2
D: TRBD1
size: once
J: TRBJ2-1
DNA: TGTGCCAGCAGCGTGACAGGGCGAATCTACACCTACAATGAGCAGTTCTTC
CDR3: CASSVTGRIYTYNEQFF

V: TRBV6-5
D: NA
size: NA
J: TRBJ2-7
DNA: TGTGCCAGCACTTATGCCTACTTGGGCAGGGGTACGGGCGAGCAGTACTTC
CDR3: CASTYAYLGRGTGEQYF

V: TRBV12-3/TRBV12-4
D: TRBD1
size: few
J: TRBJ2-3
DNA: TGTGCCAGCAGTTTCGACAGGGGACGAGACACAGATACGCAGTATTTT
CDR3: CASSFDRGRDTDTQYF

V: TRBV6-5
D: NA
size: many
J: TRBJ2-7
DNA: TGTGCCAGCAGAATATACCAAAGTGGGGAATACGAGCAGTACTTC
CDR3: CASRIYQSGEYEQYF

V: TRBV29-1
D: TRBD1
size: NA
J: TRBJ1-4
DNA: TGCAGCGTTGGGGACAGGGCAGAAAAACTGTTTTTT
CDR3: CSVGDRAEKLFF

V: TRBV7-2
D: NA
size: once
J: TRBJ1-2
DNA: TGTGCCAGCAGCCCTGGGAGGGGCGCAGGGCCAGCTAACTATGGCTACACCTTC
CDR3: CASSPGRGAGPANYGYTF

V: TRBV13
D: NA
size: few
J: TRBJ2-5
DNA: TGTGCCAGCAGCTACAGGACAACGTCGGAGACCCAGTACTTC
CDR3: CASSYRTTSETQYF

V: TRBV29-1
D: NA
size: NA
J: TRBJ2-7
DNA: TGCAGCGTTGGGCCCCAGGGATGGATGGGGCCCTACGAGCAGTACTTC
CDR3: CSVGPQGWMGPYEQYF

V: TRBV5-1
D: TRBD2
size: NA
J: TRBJ2-3
DNA: TGCGCCAGCAGCCTGACCTGGGGGACTAGCGGGTTTGCTAGCACAGATACGCAGTATTTT
CDR3: CASSLTWGTSGFASTDTQYF

V: TRBV5-1
D: TRBD2
size: NA
J: TRBJ2-7
DNA: TGCGCCAGCAGTTATAGCGGGGTCTACTCCTACGAGCAGTACTTC
CDR3: CASSYSGVYSYEQYF

V: TRBV7-2
D: TRBD1
size: NA
J: TRBJ2-6
DNA: TGTGCCAGCTTAAGGGCAGGGGGCGCGGCTGGGGCCAACGTCCTGACTTTC
CDR3: CASLRAGGAAGANVLTF

V: TRBV25-1
D: NA
size: few
J: TRBJ1-6
DNA: TGTGCCAGCAGTGAAGGGGTCGGTAAGAATTCACCCCTCCACTTT
CDR3: CASSEGVGKNSPLHF

V: TRBV7-2
D: NA
size: NA
J: TRBJ2-5
DNA: TGTGCCAGCAGCTTGGACCCCTCGGGGCAGTACTTC
CDR3: CASSLDPSGQYF

V: TRBV14
D: TRBD1
size: NA
J: TRBJ2-7
DNA: TGTGCCAGCAGCCGAGACAGGGGGCTCGAAGGCTACGAGCAGTACTTC
CDR3: CASSRDRGLEGYEQYF

V: TRBV29-1
D: NA
size: NA
J: TRBJ2-1
DNA: TGCAGCGTTGATGGGGGGGCGGGTGAGCAGTTCTTC
CDR3: CSVDGGAGEQFF

V: TRBV7-2
D: NA
size: NA
J: TRBJ2-3
DNA: TGTGCCAGCAGCTTAGTCTCGATTCGCTCTAGCACAGATACGCAGTATTTT
CDR3: CASSLVSIRSSTDTQYF

V: TRBV4-2
D: NA
size: NA
J: TRBJ2-7
DNA: TGTGCCAGCAGCCAAGGACAGCCGGGCTCCTACGAGCAGTACTTC
CDR3: CASSQGQPGSYEQYF

V: TRBV10-3
D: TRBD1
size: NA
J: TRBJ1-2
DNA: TGTGCCATCGACGGGACAGGGAGGGGCGCTTATGGCTACACCTTC
CDR3: CAIDGTGRGAYGYTF

V: TRBV7-2
D: NA
size: NA
J: TRBJ2-3
DNA: TGTGCCAGCAGCTTAGGGGGACTGCCCACAGATACGCAGTATTTT
CDR3: CASSLGGLPTDTQYF

V: TRBV5-1
D: NA
size: NA
J: TRBJ1-6
DNA: TGCGCCAGCAGCTTTCGGCCGCCCGGGCGTGGTAATTCACCCCTCCACTTT
CDR3: CASSFRPPGRGNSPLHF

V: TRBV29-1
D: NA
size: few
J: TRBJ1-2
DNA: TGCAGCGTTGGCGGAGCGGGGGCGGATGGCTACACCTTC
CDR3: CSVGGAGADGYTF

V: TRBV4-2
D: NA
size: once
J: TRBJ2-7
DNA: TGTGCCAGCAGCCAAGTAGCCGCTCGGGTGGACGAGCAGTACTTC
CDR3: CASSQVAARVDEQYF

V: TRBV13
D: NA
size: once
J: TRBJ2-7
DNA: TGTGCCAGCAGCCCGAAACCCCACGAGCAGTACTTC
CDR3: CASSPKPHEQYF

V: TRBV27
D: TRBD1
size: NA
J: TRBJ1-6
DNA: TGTGCCAGCAGTTTCGACACAGGGGCAGGCTCACCCCTCCACTTT
CDR3: CASSFDTGAGSPLHF

V: TRBV12-3/TRBV12-4
D: NA
size: few
J: TRBJ1-1
DNA: TGTGCCAGCAGTCGGGACGGGGCTGAAGCTTTCTTT
CDR3: CASSRDGAEAFF